This entry is about one T cell receptor (beta chain). No antigen is known for it. The record originates from a study of identical twins. The V end lost 0 bases, the J end lost 3 bases, and 9 bases lay between the germline ends. The CDR3 loop spans 14 amino acids. Germline assignment: CDR1 SGDLS and CDR2 YYNGEE. Using its own MiXCR run on the 5' RACE reads, TCRdb lists one record per CDR3 protein. Of 1.5 million to 2 million distinct CDR3 sequences detected, about 32% appear once; the ten largest clones hold about 0.3%. Study outcomes and limitations: Beta out-of-frame sequences displayed a weaker excess of sharing between twins. The authors noted that invariant MAIT and iNKT cells could partly confound zero-insertion analyses. Cord blood beta clonotypes that were abundant carried fewer insertions, and memory repertoires showed no such trend.

The clonotype was recovered from a newborn girl in good health. The chain joins TRBV9 to TRBJ1-1, with D unclear. Sequencing was carried out using cord blood. Written as DNA, the CDR3 is TGTGCCAGCAGCGTAGCGCCCCGGGACACTGAAGCTTTCTTT. As protein: CASSVAPRDTEAFF.